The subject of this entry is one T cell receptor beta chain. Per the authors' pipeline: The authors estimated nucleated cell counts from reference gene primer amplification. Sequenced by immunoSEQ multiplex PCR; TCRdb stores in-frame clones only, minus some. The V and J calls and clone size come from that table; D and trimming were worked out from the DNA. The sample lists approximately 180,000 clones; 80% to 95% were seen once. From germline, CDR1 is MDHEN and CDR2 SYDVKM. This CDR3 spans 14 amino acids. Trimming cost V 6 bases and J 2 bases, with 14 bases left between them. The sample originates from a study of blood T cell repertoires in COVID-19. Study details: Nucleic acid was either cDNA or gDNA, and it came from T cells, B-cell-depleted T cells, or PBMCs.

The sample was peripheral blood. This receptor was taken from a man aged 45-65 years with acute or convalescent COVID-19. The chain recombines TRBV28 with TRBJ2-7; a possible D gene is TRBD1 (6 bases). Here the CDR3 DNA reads TGTGCCAGCAGGCATCAGGGGCGGACCTACGAGCAGTACTTC. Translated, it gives CASRHQGRTYEQYF.